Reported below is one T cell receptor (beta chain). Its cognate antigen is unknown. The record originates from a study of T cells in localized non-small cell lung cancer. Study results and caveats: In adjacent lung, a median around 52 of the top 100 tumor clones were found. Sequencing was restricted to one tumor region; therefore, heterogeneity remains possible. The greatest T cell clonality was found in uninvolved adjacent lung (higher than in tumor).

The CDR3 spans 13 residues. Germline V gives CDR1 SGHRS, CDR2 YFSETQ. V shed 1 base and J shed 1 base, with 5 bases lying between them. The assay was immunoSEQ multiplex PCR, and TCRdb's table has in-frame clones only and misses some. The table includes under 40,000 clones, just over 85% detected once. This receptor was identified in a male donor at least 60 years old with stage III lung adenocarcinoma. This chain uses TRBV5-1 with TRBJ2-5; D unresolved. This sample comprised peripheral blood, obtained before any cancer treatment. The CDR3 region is CASSLSTQETQYF. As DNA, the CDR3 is TGCGCCAGCAGCTTGTCTACCCAAGAGACCCAGTACTTC.